This passage covers 4 T cell receptor beta chains from one sample sequenced in a study of molecular identifiers for immune sequencing clone quantification. MiXCR was run by TCRdb on the PCR reads, yielding one entry per CDR3 protein. Seen here are about 100,000 distinct CDR3 sequences, roughly a third observed once, and the top ten hold around 4%. Material for sequencing was naive CD8+ T cells from blood, with Jurkat cell RNA spiked in. Subset of the sample: FACS-sorted CD8+CD4-CCR7+CD45RA+ naive T cells. These receptors came from a human donor in good health. Some libraries in this study had Jurkat cell RNA spiked in.

This clonotype was counted many times. The rearrangement joins TRBV7-9 to TRBJ1-1; the D gene is possibly TRBD1 (6 bases). Trimming took 1 base from V and 0 from J, leaving 24 bases between them. This CDR3 is 20 amino acids long. The V gene's germline CDR1 is SEHNR and CDR2 FQNEAQ (reference sequence). As DNA, the CDR3 is TGTGCCAGCAGCTTAGGGGGTCACAGGGCCCAACGGCACATGAACACTGAAGCTTTCTTT. It specifies CASSLGGHRAQRHMNTEAFF.

This clonotype has only a few counts. The V gene is TRBV25-1, the J gene TRBJ2-7, with 9 bases matching TRBD2. This CDR3 is built from 15 residues. CDR1 and CDR2 from the germline V gene are MGHDK and SYGVNS. V was clipped by 7 bases and J by 1 base; unmatched bases: 8. CDR3 amino acids: CASTQEGLASYEQYF. The DNA for the CDR3 is TGTGCCAGCACCCAGGAGGGACTAGCTTCCTACGAGCAGTACTTC.

V is TRBV11-2 and J is TRBJ2-1; D is perhaps TRBD1 (6 bases). Deletions cut 5 bases from V and 6 bases from J, with 14 bases between. Germline CDR1 reads SGHAT; CDR2 reads FQNNGV. The CDR3 length is 14 residues. This chain's CDR3 is CASSPRTASNEQFF. The CDR3 DNA follows: TGTGCCAGCAGCCCCAGGACAGCGAGCAATGAGCAGTTCTTC.

This clonotype turned up a few times. This chain connects TRBV3-1 to TRBJ2-2; D gene ambiguous. The CDR3 is 13 amino acids. V gave up 4 bases and J gave up 6 bases, with 9 bases separating them. Per germline, CDR1 LGHDT and CDR2 YNNKEL (reference sequence). Written as DNA, the CDR3 is TGTGCCAGCAGCCTCGAAAACGCCGGGGAGCTGTTTTTT. This codes for CASSLENAGELFF.